This T cell receptor (beta chain) emerged from a study of T cells in Graves' hyperthyroidism and ophthalmopathy. This CDR3 has 15 residues. The V end lost 0 bases, the J end lost 0 bases, and 5 bases lay between the germline ends. The germline V gene has CDR1 ENHRY and CDR2 SYGVKD. This clonotype was counted many times. The source material, RNA transcripts, was used to amplify TCR beta CDR3 regions. The primer set for the first-round RT-PCR of the TCR CDR3 was HTBI. Each CDR3 protein is one row after TCRdb ran MiXCR on the multiplex PCR reads. The sample shows about 610,000 distinct CDR3 sequences, about half of them seen only once. Stability of Graves' hyperthyroidism was defined as absent ophthalmopathy progression within 18 months. The hyperthyroidism was newly diagnosed and had lasted under 2 months; the patients were aged 18 to 65.

This sequence originates from a woman between 18 and 29 years old with Graves' hyperthyroidism. The source material was peripheral blood or thyroid tissue (not recorded which). This rearrangement joins TRBV10-3 to TRBJ2-2, with D unclear. The CDR3 nucleotides read TGTGCCATCAGTGAGTCTGAGTCGAACACCGGGGAGCTGTTTTTT. Protein product: CAISESESNTGELFF.